Detailed here is one T cell receptor (beta chain). Its antigen is currently unknown. The identical CDR3 is also encoded by other nucleotide sequences in the sample. This sample was taken from a study of shared clonotypes between healthy human individuals. General observations from the study: In several donors, about 5% of naive CD4 clonotypes appeared in common.

Selected positively for CCR7 and CD45RO-negative, naive CD8 cells excluded terminally differentiated effector memory CD45RA+ cells. This CDR3 is 14 amino acids long. CDR1 MNHEY and CDR2 SVGAGI come from the germline V gene. With 0 bases removed from V and 5 bases from J, the gap between germline ends came to 11 bases. Original analysis: Junction-only sequences produced by ImmunoSEQ had no quality scores, so filtering differed. Profiled with immunoSEQ multiplex PCR; TCRdb holds only in-frame clones, not every one. D and trimming come from the DNA, and the V and J calls and clone size come from that table. The sample lists over 800,000 clones, more than 85% seen once, with about 24% in the top ten.

The sequencing sample was made of naive CD8+ T cells sorted from blood. V gene TRBV6-5 combines with J gene TRBJ2-7, with a possible D match to TRBD1 (5 bases). The origin of this receptor is a man aged 25 to 40 in good health. CDR3: CASSYSSRVDEQYF. The CDR3 region has the DNA TGTGCCAGCAGTTACTCTTCCAGGGTCGACGAGCAGTACTTC.